This TCR beta chain was obtained from a study of regulatory T cells in long-lasting Graves disease. Arm-PCR with iRepertoire HTBI primers amplified the CDR3 regions for these TCR beta libraries. MiXCR, applied by TCRdb to the multiplex PCR reads, yields one record per CDR3 protein. Here the sample spans 510,000 or so distinct CDR3 sequences, approximately 12% being singletons. This clonotype was detected only a few times. Time point defined: newly diagnosed GD, antithyroid drugs for less than 3 months. PBMCs were the source of the RNA used for TCR sequencing. As a group, patients came from one endocrinology department in Xi'an, China. The data were also submitted as part of a second study, on T cells in Graves' hyperthyroidism and ophthalmopathy.

Sample: peripheral blood mononuclear cells (PBMCs), taken at new diagnosis, from a patient treated with antithyroid drugs. The sequence came from a woman aged 30 to 39 with Graves disease.

This CDR3 is CSARVPGQGLEAFF. The CDR3 nucleotides are TGCAGTGCTAGAGTGCCGGGACAGGGGCTAGAAGCTTTCTTT. The rearrangement joins TRBV20-1 to TRBJ1-1; 10 nucleotides match TRBD1. The CDR3 extends over 14 amino acids. The V and J ends lost 1 base and 8 bases, in that order; junction bases with no gene match: 7. Looked up from germline, CDR1 is DFQATT and CDR2 is SNEGSKA (reference sequence).